This T cell receptor (beta chain) was sequenced during a study of T cells in Graves' hyperthyroidism and ophthalmopathy. About the research overall: The initial diagnosis was the point when peripheral blood was collected, ahead of any treatment. Points from the study as a whole: In the analysis, a 13 V-J model separated ophthalmopathy from stable hyperthyroidism.

Uncontrolled infection, other autoimmune disease, pregnancy or lactation disqualified patients from enrolment. About this clonotype itself: The antigen remains undetermined.

From germline, CDR1 is SGHRS and CDR2 YFSETQ. CDR3 size: 17 residues. The trim removed 1 base at V and 9 bases at J, leaving 7 bases unmatched. From RNA transcripts, TCR beta CDR3 regions were amplified. The TCR CDR3 first-round RT-PCR relied on the HTBI primer set. A single record per CDR3 protein comes from TCRdb applying MiXCR to the multiplex PCR reads. Here the sample spans fewer than 800,000 distinct CDR3 sequences, roughly 15% being singletons. This TCR was recovered from a man aged 18 to 30 with Graves' hyperthyroidism. The chain uses TRBV5-1 and TRBJ2-1, with 16 nucleotides matching TRBD2. What was sequenced was blood. The CDR3 loop reads CASSLFGTSGRAVEQFF. As DNA, the CDR3 is TGCGCCAGCAGCTTGTTCGGGACTAGCGGGAGGGCCGTTGAGCAGTTCTTC.